This T cell receptor beta chain was sequenced for a study of shared clonotypes between healthy human individuals. The CDR3 totals 11 residues. CDR1 is SQVTM and CDR2 is ANQGSEA in the germline V gene. The V and J ends lost 2 bases and 6 bases respectively, with 6 bases between them. Sequencing was performed with immunoSEQ multiplex PCR; in TCRdb, only in-frame clones are kept and a portion is missing. Among some 1 million clones listed, approximately 72% were seen once. This clonotype originated in a man between 18 and 29 years old in good health. The chain couples TRBV29-1 to TRBJ2-3, with a weak D call TRBD2 (5 bases). Sample: memory CD4+ T cells sorted from blood. Sample subset: CD45RA-negative fraction. CDR3 sequence (DNA): TGCAGCGTTGAACCGGGGGATACGCAGTATTTT. It yields the protein CSVEPGDTQYF.